This T cell receptor (beta chain) was sequenced for a study of human T cells and chemical hapten exposure. Described time point: patch test 2, 6 weeks after DPC sensitization. Treatment here: therapeutic diphenylcyclopropenone sensitization with weekly scalp DPC. Germline-derived CDR1 and CDR2 are SEHNR and FQNEAQ (reference sequence). Between the trimmed V and J ends, which lost 5 bases and 1 base, there was a span of 14 bases. The CDR3 has 15 amino acids. TCRdb re-called the RACE reads with MiXCR, one entry per CDR3 protein. The profile shows tens of thousands of distinct CDR3 sequences, roughly 11% of them singletons. Comment on this clonotype: Possible read error: a much larger clone is one base away. The CDR3 ends on some other residue instead of the conserved phenylalanine or tryptophan, so this is likely a read error.

The receptor's source is a man between 18 and 29 years old with alopecia areata. Some clones in this sample may be carry-over from other donors' samples. The sequencing used whole blood, collected in connection with sensitization to the hapten diphenylcyclopropenone (DPC). The gene calls are TRBV7-9 and TRBJ2-5; D possibly corresponds to TRBD1 (6 bases). The CDR3, as DNA: TGTGCCAGCAGCCATCGGACAGACTTCCAAGAGACCCAGTACTCC. This sequence encodes CASSHRTDFQETQYS.